The sequence of this T cell receptor (beta chain) was determined in a study of blood T cell repertoires in COVID-19 (dated by TCRdb to the early 2020s). Study-wide context: Collaborator samples came from the United States, Italy and Spain and covered acute and convalescent phases of COVID-19. The prospective study material was composed of cDNA or gDNA derived from T cells, B-cell-depleted T cells, or PBMCs. Deeply sampled blood TCRbeta repertoires from subjects exposed to, actively infected with, or recovered from COVID-19 were included in the dataset. A freely available public database, intended as a resource for researchers studying the immune response to SARS-CoV-2, is where the repertoires were released. Samples were obtained from the ongoing ImmuneRACE study (first 160 participants) and from over a thousand subjects provided by 6 global collaborators. Sample metadata almost always included a de-identified subject ID, COVID-19 status, age in years and sex. Where available, HLA class I and class II types were taken from metadata supplied by the sample provider and were not determined by assay-based typing.

Including cysteine and phenylalanine, the CDR3 has 15 amino acids. Here the CDR3 DNA is all that survives: 45 bases in frame from base 1. V loses 2 bases of germline sequence and J loses 4 bases, and the interval between the two ends is 14 bases. CDR1 and CDR2, looked up from the germline V gene (reference sequence), are MNHEY and SMNVEV. Broader findings and caveats from the paper: The amount of clinical and demographic metadata varied by source and participant and was provided uncurated.

TCRbeta CDR3 regions were amplified from genomic DNA by means of the immunoSEQ Assay, a bias-controlled multiplex PCR. The paper's data handling went like this. The number of nucleated cells in each sample was estimated by amplification of reference gene primers within the assay. Sequence reads were collapsed and filtered to measure the absolute abundance of every unique TCRbeta CDR3 rearrangement. For each sample, productive Simpson clonality was calculated by taking the square root of Simpson's diversity index across productive rearrangements. Entries here come from immuneACCESS through TCRdb and include only in-frame sequences with V and J called. Some clones fail to appear in such tables; in the studies checked, an unresolved V gene covers under half of the shortfall, and the cause of the remainder is unknown. V, J and clone size are those of that table, while D and trimming were read from the DNA. The table for this sample lists approximately 130,000 clones; around three quarters of them were counted only once. The ten largest clones take up 11% of the sample.

Each collaborating institution followed its own protocols to collect whole blood in K2EDTA tubes. For TCRbeta analysis, collaborators shipped samples as frozen whole blood, isolated PBMCs, or DNA extracted from either of those sample types. As concerns this clone: Its target antigen remains unknown. There are no base qualities to consult, and no much larger clone falls within one base.

The sequenced sample consisted of peripheral blood. The TCR sequence derives from a human donor in a cohort sampled during active COVID-19. Recombination linked TRBV27 to TRBJ1-1; TRBD1 could be the D gene, as 5 bases match. The CDR3 sequence is CASSLGGVRSTEAFF. The bases read TGTGCCAGCAGTTTAGGGGGGGTGCGGAGCACTGAAGCTTTCTTT.